The 25 T cell receptor beta chains below all came from one sample that was sequenced in a study of OX40 agonist ivuxolimab in advanced cancers. Clones were sequenced by immunoSEQ multiplex PCR, and TCRdb holds only the in-frame ones, with some missing. Found here are 85,000 to 100,000 clones, 70% to 90% of them singletons; the top ten hold less than 1%. The specimen was CD4+ or CD8+ T cells sorted from blood, collected in a trial of the OX40 agonist ivuxolimab. The receptors were sampled from an adult with an advanced solid tumor such as melanoma, head and neck, liver or kidney cancer.

The rearrangement uses TRBV28 and TRBJ2-5, with 8 bases identical to TRBD2. This CDR3 is built from 16 residues. CDR1 MDHEN and CDR2 SYDVKM come from the germline V gene. Trimming took 3 bases from V and 3 from J; bases not matched to a gene: 9. CDR3 sequence: CASSFPPGLGKETQYF. As DNA, the CDR3 is TGTGCCAGCAGTTTTCCTCCGGGACTAGGGAAAGAGACCCAGTACTTC.

This clone was counted a few times. The chain combines TRBV4-2 with TRBJ1-6; D not resolved. There are 15 residues in the CDR3. Trimming cost V 0 bases and J 6 bases, with 9 bases left between them. Germline CDR1 reads LGHNA; CDR2 reads YNFKEQ. This CDR3 is CASSQDVTLNSPLHF. In nucleotides, the CDR3 is TGTGCCAGCAGCCAAGATGTAACCCTTAATTCACCCCTCCACTTT.

V gene TRBV7-8 combines with J gene TRBJ1-5; D perhaps matches TRBD1 (6 bases). Germline V gene lookup returns CDR1 SGHVS and CDR2 FQNEAQ. V lost 1 base and J 0 bases, leaving 10 bases between the germline ends. The CDR3 has 16 residues. CDR3 DNA: TGTGCCAGCAGCTTAGAAGGCAGGGGTAGCAATCAGCCCCAGCATTTT. This translates into CASSLEGRGSNQPQHF.

V gene TRBV6-1 combines with J gene TRBJ1-6; TRBD1 agrees at 9 bases. The V and J ends lost 6 bases and 6 bases, in that order; junction bases with no gene match: 3. The CDR3 runs 14 residues. Germline CDR1 and CDR2: MNHNS and SASEGT. The CDR3 DNA sequence: TGTGCCAGCAGCAGGGACAGGGTTAATTCACCCCTCCACTTT. It translates to CASSRDRVNSPLHF.

The CDR3 sequence is CASSSRQPQHF. In nucleotides, the CDR3 is TGTGCCAGCAGCTCTCGTCAGCCCCAGCATTTT. The V call is TRBV28, the J call TRBJ1-5; unclear D gene. Between the trimmed V and J ends, which lost 6 bases and 6 bases, there was a span of 6 bases. Germline V gene data show CDR1 as MDHEN and CDR2 as SYDVKM. This CDR3 has 11 residues.

The count of this clone is one. This sequence joins TRBV6-6 and TRBJ2-2; no clear D gene. CDR1 MNHNY and CDR2 SVGAGI come from the germline V gene (reference sequence). Trimming took 6 bases from V and 1 from J, leaving 9 bases between them. This CDR3 contains 14 residues. The CDR3 DNA is TGTGCCAGCAGACCCACAGTGAACACCGGGGAGCTGTTTTTT. Translation: CASRPTVNTGELFF.

The V gene is TRBV19, the J gene TRBJ2-3; D gene unclear. The CDR3 has 14 amino acids. The V and J ends lost 6 bases and 4 bases respectively, with 14 bases between them. Germline V gene lookup returns CDR1 LNHDA and CDR2 SQIVND (reference sequence). The CDR3 spells CASSRSFFPDTQYF. The CDR3 DNA sequence: TGTGCCAGTAGCCGGTCCTTTTTTCCAGATACGCAGTATTTT.

The chain is built from TRBV7-2 and TRBJ2-5; 10 nucleotides align to TRBD1. There are 14 residues in the CDR3. V gave up 5 bases and J gave up 5 bases; unmatched junction bases: 5. CDR1 and CDR2 (germline): SGHTA, FQGNSA. CDR3 protein: CASSTRQGAETQYF. CDR3 in DNA: TGTGCCAGCAGCACGAGACAGGGGGCTGAGACCCAGTACTTC.

This rearrangement joins TRBV6-1 to TRBJ2-1; tentatively, D is TRBD1 or TRBD2 (5 bases each). The CDR3 extends over 13 amino acids. Germline V lookup: CDR1 MNHNS, CDR2 SASEGT. V gave up 11 bases and J gave up 3 bases, with 14 bases separating them. CDR3 coding DNA: TGTGCCGCTAAGGGAGACAGCTACAATGAGCAGTTCTTC. Its translation: CAAKGDSYNEQFF.

This clone appeared a single time. This rearrangement joins TRBV5-1 to TRBJ2-2, with D possibly matching TRBD1 (6 bases). There are 15 residues in the CDR3. V dropped 3 bases and J dropped 4 bases, with 13 bases sitting between them. Germline V lookup: CDR1 SGHRS, CDR2 YFSETQ. The CDR3 protein is CASSSTVGGTGELFF. CDR3 in DNA: TGCGCCAGCAGCTCTACGGTAGGGGGCACCGGGGAGCTGTTTTTT.

The chain carries TRBV18 and TRBJ1-3, with 8 bases identical to TRBD1. CDR3 size: 16 residues. Germline-derived CDR1 and CDR2 are KGHSH and LQKENI. The ends lost 4 bases at V and 4 bases at J; junction bases unmatched: 9. The CDR3 coding sequence is TGTGCCAGCTCACAGACGACAGGGGCGAGCGGAAACACCATATATTTT. Protein product: CASSQTTGASGNTIYF. Full variable domain (outside the CDR3, taken from reference TRBV18 and TRBJ1-3): NAGVMQNPRHLVRRRGQEARLRCSPMKGHSHVYWYRQLPEEGLKFMVYLQKENIIDESGMPKERFSAEFPKEGPSILRIQQVVRGDSAAYFCASSQTTGASGNTIYFGEGSWLTVV.

This sequence joins TRBV19 and TRBJ2-1; D may be TRBD1 or TRBD2 (5 bases each). CDR3 size: 16 residues. The V gene's germline CDR1 is LNHDA and CDR2 SQIVND (reference sequence). The V gene lost 3 bases and the J gene lost 5 bases, with 17 bases spanning the gap. CDR3 region: CASSIFPSRGDNEQFF. CDR3 nucleotide sequence: TGTGCCAGTAGTATCTTCCCCAGTAGAGGGGACAATGAGCAGTTCTTC.

V usage is TRBV5-1 and J usage is TRBJ2-7, with 10 bases matching TRBD2. V shed 4 bases and J 2 bases; nucleotides not matched to a gene: 12. This CDR3 has 17 amino acids. Germline CDR1 SGHRS, CDR2 YFSETQ. The CDR3 nucleotides read TGCGCCAGCAGCCCCCAAGGATCTAGCGGGGGAACCTACGAGCAGTACTTC. Translating gives CASSPQGSSGGTYEQYF.

This chain uses TRBV15 with TRBJ2-5, with a weak D call TRBD1 (6 bases). CDR1 is LNHNV and CDR2 is YYDKDF in the germline V gene (reference sequence). Trimming took 8 bases from V and 5 from J, leaving 21 bases between them. The CDR3 loop spans 15 amino acids. The CDR3 loop reads CATLNRARPGETQYF. Here the CDR3 DNA reads TGTGCCACCCTCAACAGGGCGCGCCCAGGGGAGACCCAGTACTTC.

J is TRBJ2-1 and V is TRBV7-2, with D unclear. V lost 2 bases to trimming and J lost 0 bases, with 11 bases between them. The CDR3 covers 16 residues. CDR1 and CDR2 from the germline V gene are SGHTA and FQGNSA. CDR3 sequence reads: CASSLRRVSSYNEQFF. In nucleotides, the CDR3 is TGTGCCAGCAGCTTACGTCGGGTTAGCTCCTACAATGAGCAGTTCTTC.

The CDR3 here is CASSYSTTGREKLFF. The CDR3 DNA reads as TGTGCCAGCAGTTACTCCACGACAGGGCGTGAAAAACTGTTTTTT. The chain carries TRBV6-5 and TRBJ1-4; 7 bases line up with TRBD1. V shed 0 bases, J shed 7 bases, and the junction held 5 bases outside the gene matches. CDR1 is MNHEY and CDR2 is SVGAGI in the germline V gene. The CDR3 totals 15 residues.

This clone was found once. This chain joins TRBV2 and TRBJ1-6, with 7 bases fitting TRBD1. V lost 10 bases and J lost 6; bases outside the gene matches: 9. Germline assignment: CDR1 SNHLY and CDR2 FYNNEI. The CDR3 loop spans 14 amino acids. In DNA, the CDR3 is TGTGCCACATCAACCGGGACAGCTAATTCACCCCTCCACTTT. Protein: CATSTGTANSPLHF.

CDR3 sequence: CAWRRGTGSGYTF. CDR3 DNA sequence: TGTGCCTGGAGGAGGGGGACAGGAAGCGGCTACACCTTC. The V and J genes are TRBV30 and TRBJ1-2; TRBD1 matches at 8 bases. The CDR3 runs 13 residues. Trimming at V came to 3 bases and at J to 8 bases, leaving 8 bases not matched to a gene. Germline-derived CDR1 and CDR2 are GTSNPN and SVGIG (reference sequence).

The chain combines TRBV7-2 with TRBJ1-2; 8 nucleotides agree with TRBD1. This CDR3 contains 14 residues. Germline V gene sequence: CDR1 SGHTA, CDR2 FQGNSA. Losses at the gene ends were 0 bases for V and 8 bases for J; bases not matched to a gene: 5. CDR3 in DNA: TGTGCCAGCAGCTTAGCTCGACAGGGGCGCGGCTACACCTTC. Translation gives CASSLARQGRGYTF.

The chain couples TRBV6-1 to TRBJ2-7; TRBD2 is a possible D gene (7 bases). This CDR3 region has 13 residues. With 3 bases removed from V and 5 bases from J, the gap between germline ends came to 11 bases. Germline V gene lookup returns CDR1 MNHNS and CDR2 SASEGT. The CDR3 region has the DNA TGTGCCAGCAGTGATTGGGGGGGCGACGAGCAGTACTTC. Translated: CASSDWGGDEQYF.

The CDR3: CASSQTSGGRGEQFF. The CDR3 region has the DNA TGTGCCAGCAGCCAGACTAGCGGGGGGAGGGGTGAGCAGTTCTTC. V gene TRBV11-2 combines with J gene TRBJ2-1, with TRBD2 matching over 13 bases. Trimming at V came to 5 bases and at J to 9 bases, leaving 7 bases not matched to a gene. Germline V gives CDR1 SGHAT, CDR2 FQNNGV. The CDR3 sequence is 15 residues long.

J is TRBJ2-5 and V is TRBV19, with 10 bases aligning to TRBD1. CDR3 size: 14 residues. The V gene end was trimmed by 4 bases and the J gene end by 5 bases; junction bases not matched to a gene: 4. Germline loops: CDR1 LNHDA, CDR2 SQIVND (reference sequence). DNA of the CDR3: TGTGCCAGTAGTACGACAGGGGGCAGGGAGACCCAGTACTTC. Its translation: CASSTTGGRETQYF.

This CDR3 is CASSMGTSIGETQYF. In nucleotides, the CDR3 is TGTGCCAGCAGTATGGGGACTAGCATAGGTGAGACCCAGTACTTC. The genes are TRBV6-6 and TRBJ2-5, with 9 positions matching TRBD2. The germline CDR1 and CDR2 sequences are MNHNY and SVGAGI (reference sequence). This CDR3 is 15 amino acids long. V lost 5 bases, J lost 5 bases, and 9 bases stayed unmatched.

The chain has TRBV7-2 and TRBJ2-5; possibly TRBD1 for D (5 bases). The CDR3 runs to 14 residues. Looked up from germline, CDR1 is SGHTA and CDR2 is FQGNSA. The V and J ends lost 4 bases and 5 bases respectively, with 14 bases between them. In DNA form, the CDR3 reads TGTGCCAGCAGCTCAAATCAGGGATCCGAGACCCAGTACTTC. Residues: CASSSNQGSETQYF.

V gene TRBV18 combines with J gene TRBJ1-6; TRBD1 aligns across 10 bases. The CDR3 has 16 amino acids. Germline CDR1 reads KGHSH; CDR2 reads LQKENI. The junction had 8 bases not matched to a gene; V was cut back by 6 bases and J by 6 bases. CDR3 bases: TGTGCCAGCTCGCCTTCCGGGACAGGGGCTAATTCACCCCTCCACTTT. Encoded protein: CASSPSGTGANSPLHF.